Listed here are 21 T cell receptor beta chains from one sample, sequenced in a study of blood T cell repertoires in COVID-19. The repertoire was sequenced with immunoSEQ multiplex PCR; TCRdb's copy has only in-frame clones and lacks some. The table lists 35,000 to 50,000 clones, around 90% of them singletons, with 8% to 10% in the top ten. Sample: peripheral blood. The receptors come from a woman at least 80 years old with active COVID-19.

The J gene is TRBJ1-2, the V gene TRBV5-6; 10 bases fit TRBD1. Germline assignment: CDR1 SGHDT and CDR2 YYEEEE. The CDR3 is 15 residues long. V gave up 4 bases and J gave up 3 bases; unmatched junction bases: 6. The CDR3 sequence is CASSPEGQGYYGYTF. The CDR3 bases are TGTGCCAGCAGCCCCGAGGGACAGGGGTACTATGGCTACACCTTC.

The V and J genes are TRBV6-5 and TRBJ1-6; 9 bases are shared with TRBD1. The CDR3 covers 14 residues. With V trimmed by 6 bases and J by 9 bases, 6 bases remained unmatched. Germline V gene sequence: CDR1 MNHEY, CDR2 SVGAGI. The CDR3 DNA reads as TGTGCCAGCAGCCTCGGGACAGGGACTTCACCCCTCCACTTT. Protein: CASSLGTGTSPLHF.

The genes are TRBV9 and TRBJ1-1; 7 bases align to TRBD1. V shed 0 bases and J 0 bases; nucleotides not matched to a gene: 5. CDR1 and CDR2 (germline): SGDLS, YYNGEE. The CDR3 totals 16 residues. The CDR3 here is CASSVGLGQMNTEAFF. The CDR3, as DNA: TGTGCCAGCAGCGTAGGGCTGGGACAGATGAACACTGAAGCTTTCTTT.

This chain connects TRBV10-3 to TRBJ1-2, with D possibly being TRBD1 (5 bases). The CDR3 has 13 residues. V was clipped by 10 bases and J by 0 bases, with 12 bases between them. CDR1 is ENHRY and CDR2 is SYGVKD in the germline V gene. The CDR3 region has the DNA TGTGCCACCAGCCAGGGCTCTAACTATGGCTACACCTTC. Amino acid sequence: CATSQGSNYGYTF.

The chain employs TRBV7-2 and TRBJ2-1; TRBD1 is a possible D gene (6 bases). This CDR3 spans 14 amino acids. Trimming took off 3 bases at V and 5 bases at J, with 11 bases between the two ends. Germline CDR1 is SGHTA and CDR2 is FQGNSA. The CDR3 protein is CASSFRDIDNEQFF. CDR3 nucleotides: TGTGCCAGCAGCTTTAGGGACATAGACAATGAGCAGTTCTTC. The full variable domain, with the rest looked up from reference TRBV7-2 and TRBJ2-1, is GAGVSQSPSNKVTEKGKDVELRCDPISGHTALYWYRQSLGQGLEFLIYFQGNSAPDKSGLPSDRFSAERTGGSVSTLTIQRTQQEDSAVYLCASSFRDIDNEQFFGPGTRLTVL.

The chain joins TRBV6-2 or TRBV6-3 to TRBJ1-2; 7 bases line up with TRBD1. The CDR3 consists of 15 residues. The V gene's germline CDR1 is MNHEY and CDR2 SVGEGT. Germline trimming cut 5 bases from V and 0 bases from J; bases unmatched to any gene: 6. CDR3: CASSRAGGPNYGYTF. CDR3 in DNA: TGTGCCAGCAGTCGAGCAGGGGGTCCTAACTATGGCTACACCTTC.

The genes are TRBV9 and TRBJ2-5; TRBD2 might be the D (5 bases). V lost 5 bases to trimming and J lost 2 bases, with 19 bases between them. CDR3 length equals 16 residues. CDR1 is SGDLS, CDR2 YYNGEE, per germline. The CDR3 here is CASSKNGLAGQETQYF. The CDR3 region has the DNA TGTGCCAGCAGTAAAAACGGACTCGCGGGTCAAGAGACCCAGTACTTC.

Regarding this clone: The junction departs from the called germline gene at one end, perhaps through a read error. This sequence joins TRBV27 and TRBJ2-7, with 8 bases fitting TRBD1. The CDR3 contains 16 residues. Germline CDR1 reads MNHEY; CDR2 reads SMNVEV (reference sequence). This CDR3 reads CAGSFYSSGQGYEQYF. Written as DNA, the CDR3 is TGTGCCGGCAGTTTCTACTCGTCTGGACAGGGCTACGAGCAGTACTTC.

V usage is TRBV28 and J usage is TRBJ2-3; D is undetermined. In germline, CDR1 is MDHEN, CDR2 SYDVKM. The CDR3 is 16 residues long. Trimming cost V 3 bases and J 2 bases, with 15 bases left between them. The CDR3, as DNA: TGTGCCAGCAGTTTTCGCGACCCAGGTCTCACAGATACGCAGTATTTT. Protein product: CASSFRDPGLTDTQYF.

The J gene is TRBJ2-5, the V gene TRBV6-5; D possibly corresponds to TRBD2 (6 bases). The CDR3 loop spans 13 amino acids. The germline V gene encodes CDR1 MNHEY and CDR2 SVGAGI. The V and J ends lost 5 bases and 2 bases respectively, with 9 bases between them. This CDR3 is CASSRDLQETQYF. CDR3 coding DNA: TGTGCCAGCAGTCGGGACTTGCAAGAGACCCAGTACTTC.

The CDR3, as DNA: TGTGCCATCAGTCGAGAGGGCAGTGAAGCTTTCTTT. Translating gives CAISREGSEAFF. This chain connects TRBV10-3 to TRBJ1-1; D is unresolved. Germline assignment: CDR1 ENHRY and CDR2 SYGVKD. V gave up 5 bases and J gave up 7 bases, with 11 bases separating them. This CDR3 has 12 residues.

By sample share, this clone is medium-sized (0.01 to 0.1%). The chain employs TRBV7-2 and TRBJ2-3; D is unresolved. The V gene's germline CDR1 is SGHTA and CDR2 FQGNSA. V lost 1 base, J lost 4 bases, and 12 bases lay in between. This CDR3 contains 15 residues. CDR3 amino acids: CASSLELGLSDTQYF. For the CDR3, the DNA is TGTGCCAGCAGCTTAGAGCTGGGCTTGTCAGATACGCAGTATTTT.

The rearrangement links TRBV7-2 to TRBJ1-1; TRBD1 aligns across 8 bases. The length of the CDR3 is 15 residues. V was clipped by 5 bases and J by 4 bases; unmatched bases: 9. The germline gives CDR1 SGHTA, CDR2 FQGNSA. The CDR3 loop is CASSLRSGGGTEAFF. The CDR3 nucleotides read TGTGCCAGCAGCCTTCGTTCAGGGGGCGGCACTGAAGCTTTCTTT.

The V and J genes are TRBV15 and TRBJ2-4, with 7 positions matching TRBD1. The CDR3 runs to 12 residues. The V and J ends lost 3 bases and 12 bases, in that order; junction bases with no gene match: 5. Germline V gene sequence: CDR1 LNHNV, CDR2 YYDKDF (reference sequence). CDR3 loop: CATSSNRGTQYF. The CDR3 bases are TGTGCCACCAGCAGTAACAGGGGAACTCAGTACTTC. Combining the CDR3 with reference TRBV15 and TRBJ2-4 gives the whole variable domain DAMVIQNPRYQVTQFGKPVTLSCSQTLNHNVMYWYQQKSSQAPKLLFHYYDKDFNNEADTPDNFQSRRPNTSFCFLDIRSPGLGDTAMYLCATSSNRGTQYFGAGTRLSVL.

The chain is built from TRBV29-1 and TRBJ2-1, with a weak D call TRBD2 (6 bases). This CDR3 is 15 amino acids long. The germline CDR1 and CDR2 sequences are SQVTM and ANQGSEA. Trimming removed 6 bases at V and 6 bases at J, with 21 bases between. CDR3 region: CSVGGSSAAVNEQFF. The CDR3 region has the DNA TGCAGCGTGGGGGGATCCTCTGCTGCTGTCAATGAGCAGTTCTTC.

The chain recombines TRBV6-2 or TRBV6-3 with TRBJ1-6, with TRBD1 identical over 9 bases. The CDR3 covers 14 residues. The trim removed 6 bases at V and 9 bases at J, leaving 6 bases unmatched. CDR1 is MNHEY, CDR2 SVGEGT, per germline. DNA of the CDR3: TGTGCCAGCAGCACGGGACAGGGTGTTTCACCCCTCCACTTT. The encoded protein is CASSTGQGVSPLHF.

V usage is TRBV6-5 and J usage is TRBJ2-3; D perhaps matches TRBD2 (6 bases). Germline assignment: CDR1 MNHEY and CDR2 SVGAGI. The length of the CDR3 is 14 residues. V was trimmed by 6 bases and J by 2 bases, leaving 12 bases between them. The CDR3 DNA sequence: TGTGCCAGCAGCCGGCGGGGTAACACAGATACGCAGTATTTT. Amino acids: CASSRRGNTDTQYF.

This chain uses TRBV20-1 with TRBJ2-3; the D is unclear. Trimming pared 5 bases from V and 4 bases from J, leaving 7 bases between. The CDR3 spans 11 residues. Germline lookup yields CDR1 DFQATT and CDR2 SNEGSKA (reference sequence). CDR3: CSAPIADTQYF. CDR3 nucleotide sequence: TGCAGTGCTCCTATTGCAGATACGCAGTATTTT.

The chain has TRBV6-5 and TRBJ1-4, with D perhaps matching TRBD1 (6 bases). V gave up 5 bases and J gave up 4 bases, with 11 bases separating them. This CDR3 has 14 residues. Germline V gene lookup returns CDR1 MNHEY and CDR2 SVGAGI. In nucleotides, the CDR3 is TGTGCCAGCAGTCAACAGGGTCATAATGAAAAACTGTTTTTT. Translating gives CASSQQGHNEKLFF.

The chain joins TRBV9 to TRBJ1-3; the D is unclear. There are 18 residues in the CDR3. Germline V gives CDR1 SGDLS, CDR2 YYNGEE. V gave up 0 bases and J gave up 4 bases, with 20 bases separating them. The CDR3 reads CASSVANGVGLSGNTIYF. In DNA form, the CDR3 reads TGTGCCAGCAGCGTAGCAAACGGGGTGGGGTTGTCAGGAAACACCATATATTTT.

The gene calls are TRBV7-2 and TRBJ2-7; the match to TRBD2 covers 7 bases. V was clipped by 4 bases and J by 6 bases; unmatched bases: 3. CDR3 size: 12 residues. CDR1 is SGHTA and CDR2 is FQGNSA in the germline V gene. CDR3 sequence reads: CASSSGGSEQYF. CDR3 DNA: TGTGCCAGCAGCTCGGGGGGAAGCGAGCAGTACTTC. Full variable domain (missing parts from reference TRBV7-2 and TRBJ2-7): GAGVSQSPSNKVTEKGKDVELRCDPISGHTALYWYRQSLGQGLEFLIYFQGNSAPDKSGLPSDRFSAERTGGSVSTLTIQRTQQEDSAVYLCASSSGGSEQYFGPGTRLTVT.